These T cell receptor beta chains were read from a single sample in a study of beta chain features in type 1 diabetes. The data were produced by immunoSEQ multiplex PCR, yet TCRdb's version contains in-frame clones alone and is incomplete. There are under 900,000 clones in the sample; roughly a sixth occur only once, and about 0.02% lies in the top ten. The specimen was naive CD4+ T cells from blood. The source is a woman in her late teens or twenties in good health. The CDR3 runs from the conserved cysteine through the conserved F or W. Each record gives: clone size, D gene, V gene, J gene, CDR3 protein, CDR3 DNA. The D gene is left open where the match is weak. Clone size appears in some rows only: once, few, many, or a class for an expanded clone.

clone_size: .
d_call: TRBD2
v_call: TRBV7-2
j_call: TRBJ2-3
cdr3_aa: CASSDRLAYVSQYF
cdr3_nt: TGTGCCAGCAGCGACAGACTAGCCTACGTGTCGCAGTATTTT

clone_size: few
d_call: .
v_call: TRBV6-6
j_call: TRBJ1-2
cdr3_aa: CASSPPTVGVLGYTF
cdr3_nt: TGTGCCAGCAGTCCCCCGACCGTCGGGGTACTTGGCTACACCTTC

clone_size: few
d_call: .
v_call: TRBV28
j_call: TRBJ1-5
cdr3_aa: CASRLRTVLPSSQHF
cdr3_nt: TGTGCCAGCAGGCTGCGCACAGTCCTTCCATCGTCCCAGCATTTT

clone_size: few
d_call: TRBD1
v_call: TRBV7-2
j_call: TRBJ1-2
cdr3_aa: CASSPRTGGSKLGYTF
cdr3_nt: TGTGCCAGCAGCCCCAGGACAGGGGGCAGTAAGCTTGGCTACACCTTC

clone_size: .
d_call: .
v_call: TRBV4-2
j_call: TRBJ1-5
cdr3_aa: CASSQEDGDNQPQHF
cdr3_nt: TGTGCCAGCAGCCAAGAGGACGGAGACAATCAGCCCCAGCATTTT

clone_size: few
d_call: .
v_call: TRBV7-3
j_call: TRBJ2-5
cdr3_aa: CASSFTGGETQYF
cdr3_nt: TGTGCCAGCAGTTTTACAGGCGGAGAGACCCAGTACTTC

clone_size: few
d_call: .
v_call: TRBV7-8
j_call: TRBJ2-7
cdr3_aa: CASSQAPAGENYEQYF
cdr3_nt: TGTGCCAGCAGCCAGGCCCCGGCAGGGGAGAACTACGAGCAGTACTTC

clone_size: .
d_call: .
v_call: TRBV7-2
j_call: TRBJ2-1
cdr3_aa: CASSFGDYLYNEQFF
cdr3_nt: TGTGCCAGCAGCTTTGGAGACTACTTATACAATGAGCAGTTCTTC

clone_size: .
d_call: TRBD1
v_call: TRBV18
j_call: TRBJ2-7
cdr3_aa: CASSPSEGQGYEQYF
cdr3_nt: TGTGCCAGCTCACCATCGGAGGGACAGGGCTACGAGCAGTACTTC

clone_size: .
d_call: .
v_call: TRBV7-2
j_call: TRBJ2-1
cdr3_aa: CASSLGLGEQFF
cdr3_nt: TGTGCCAGCAGCTTGGGGTTGGGTGAGCAGTTCTTC

clone_size: .
d_call: .
v_call: TRBV2
j_call: TRBJ1-1
cdr3_aa: CASSQEQGNTEAFF
cdr3_nt: TGTGCCAGCAGTCAGGAACAGGGAAACACTGAAGCTTTCTTT

clone_size: .
d_call: .
v_call: TRBV7-2
j_call: TRBJ1-1
cdr3_aa: CASSLGPYNTEAFF
cdr3_nt: TGTGCCAGCAGCTTAGGTCCTTATAACACTGAAGCTTTCTTT

clone_size: few
d_call: .
v_call: TRBV9
j_call: TRBJ2-3
cdr3_aa: CASSRLSSTDTQYF
cdr3_nt: TGTGCCAGCAGCCGGCTGTCTAGCACAGATACGCAGTATTTT

clone_size: .
d_call: .
v_call: TRBV9
j_call: TRBJ2-2
cdr3_aa: CASSVVGSGAGELFF
cdr3_nt: TGTGCCAGCAGCGTAGTGGGGTCGGGAGCCGGGGAGCTGTTTTTT

clone_size: few
d_call: .
v_call: TRBV6-6
j_call: TRBJ2-5
cdr3_aa: CASSYQETQYF
cdr3_nt: TGTGCCAGCAGTTATCAAGAGACCCAGTACTTC